This T cell receptor (beta chain) was documented in a study of cytomegalovirus exposure and HLA in healthy donors. Findings and limits, study-wide: The authors confirmed in vitro that a few CMV-associated chains were specific for CMV antigens.

As regards this clone: No antigen is known for it.

The study ran its PCR with 60 Vbeta and 13 Jbeta primers. TCRdb keeps only in-frame clones here, not all; method: immunoSEQ multiplex PCR. Here the sample spans about 110,000 clones, about 80% being singletons. This TCR was sampled from a woman aged 50 to 65 in good health and CMV-seropositive. Sequenced: PBMCs.

The CDR3 loop is CASPNRRLSTDTQYF. CDR3 DNA: TGTGCCAGCCCAAACCGGCGGCTTAGCACAGATACGCAGTATTTT. The V gene is TRBV21-1, the J gene TRBJ2-3; the table names TRBD2, a call not compared with the DNA. TRBV21-1 is given as a pseudogene. The CDR3 extends over 15 amino acids.